This T cell receptor beta chain was recovered during a study of shared clonotypes between healthy human individuals. Whole-study context: Researchers drew samples from two women and a few men aged 18 to 49.

Every contributor of samples was a Caucasian grown-up residing in Nashville, Tennessee. At the deep level, the assay was run. DNA from unsorted PBMC was sequenced on ten immunoSEQ deep assay plates. Sequencing was performed with immunoSEQ multiplex PCR; in TCRdb, only in-frame clones are kept and a portion is missing. This table has under 600,000 clones, around three quarters appearing once. The CDR3 is made up of 14 amino acids. Trimming left V 5 bases short and J 1 base short, with 10 bases between. In germline, CDR1 is MDHEN, CDR2 SYDVKM. The sample taken for sequencing was PBMCs. This sequence joins TRBV28 and TRBJ2-3; maybe TRBD2 (5 bases). This sequence originates from a woman aged 40 to 50 in good health. Some clones in this sample may be carry-over from other donors' samples. CDR3: CASSPLAGTDTQYF. The DNA for the CDR3 is TGTGCCAGCAGTCCGCTAGCAGGCACAGATACGCAGTATTTT.